These 21 T cell receptor beta chains were sequenced from one sample in a study of T cells in Graves' hyperthyroidism and ophthalmopathy. RNA transcripts provided the source from which TCR beta CDR3 regions were amplified. The HTBI primer set served for first-round RT-PCR of the TCR CDR3. TCRdb ran MiXCR on the multiplex PCR reads and lists one entry per CDR3 protein. There are roughly 580,000 distinct CDR3 sequences in the sample; around 14% occur only once, and more than 4.5% lies in the top ten. The sample was blood. These receptors all stem from a woman aged 30 to 39 with Graves' hyperthyroidism that later progressed to Graves' ophthalmopathy.

The V gene is TRBV9, the J gene TRBJ2-1, with 7 bases lining up with TRBD2. This CDR3 contains 17 residues. V shed 3 bases and J 4 bases; nucleotides not matched to a gene: 13. CDR1 is SGDLS, CDR2 YYNGEE, per germline. CDR3 DNA sequence: TGTGCCAGCAGCGAAACTTCCGGGACTACCCTGTACAATGAGCAGTTCTTC. Protein: CASSETSGTTLYNEQFF.

This clonotype was found many times. This chain joins TRBV12-3 or TRBV12-4 and TRBJ2-1; D is ambiguous. Trimming cost V 9 bases and J 8 bases, with 20 bases left between them. The CDR3 covers 14 residues. CDR3: CASGKEFPAHEQFF. CDR3 DNA: TGTGCCAGTGGAAAGGAATTCCCCGCCCATGAGCAGTTCTTC.

This clonotype was seen ten or more times. This sequence joins TRBV28 and TRBJ1-2; maybe TRBD1 (6 bases). Germline assignment: CDR1 MDHEN and CDR2 SYDVKM. The CDR3 spans 17 residues. Trimming removed 5 bases from V and 0 bases from J, with 19 bases in between. This CDR3 is CASSPPMGASANYGYTF. In DNA, the CDR3 is TGTGCCAGCAGTCCCCCCATGGGGGCGTCAGCTAACTATGGCTACACCTTC.

The table lists this clonotype with many counts. The chain is built from TRBV7-3 and TRBJ2-3; D is unclear. The V gene's germline CDR1 is SGHTA and CDR2 FQGTGA. The CDR3 covers 14 residues. V was pared by 2 bases and J by 3 bases, with 9 bases between. The CDR3 protein is CASSLGTATDTQYF. The CDR3 nucleotides are TGTGCCAGCAGCTTAGGCACAGCTACAGATACGCAGTATTTT.

This clonotype was counted many times. The V gene is TRBV28, the J gene TRBJ2-4; 7 positions match TRBD2. Unmatched junction bases numbered 9, after V lost 7 bases and J lost 0 bases. The CDR3 extends over 16 amino acids. The germline V gene encodes CDR1 MDHEN and CDR2 SYDVKM. CDR3 in DNA: TGTGCCAGCATCCCCAGGGAGGGACTAGCCAAAAACATTCAGTACTTC. Its translation is CASIPREGLAKNIQYF.

This rearrangement joins TRBV29-1 to TRBJ1-2; tentatively, D is TRBD1 (6 bases). The V gene lost 1 base and the J gene lost 1 base, with 13 bases spanning the gap. Looked up from germline, CDR1 is SQVTM and CDR2 is ANQGSEA. This CDR3 contains 15 residues. CDR3 protein: CSVEGGRGRNYGYTF. For the CDR3, the DNA is TGCAGCGTTGAAGGAGGCAGGGGACGTAACTATGGCTACACCTTC.

This clonotype was seen only a few times. The V call is TRBV3-1, the J call TRBJ1-1, with D maybe TRBD1 (5 bases). The CDR3 totals 13 residues. Between the trimmed V and J ends, which lost 2 bases and 8 bases, there was a span of 12 bases. From germline, CDR1 is LGHDT and CDR2 YNNKEL (reference sequence). The CDR3 DNA follows: TGTGCCAGCAGCCAAACGGGGGACCAAGAAGCTTTCTTT. This encodes CASSQTGDQEAFF.

CDR3 coding DNA: TGCAGTGCCCCCAAGGCGGGGGCAGATACGCAGTATTTT. Translated, it gives CSAPKAGADTQYF. The V call is TRBV20-1, the J call TRBJ2-3; TRBD2 matches at 7 bases. Trimming took 6 bases from V and 4 from J; bases not matched to a gene: 7. The CDR3 totals 13 residues. Germline V lookup: CDR1 DFQATT, CDR2 SNEGSKA (reference sequence).

This clonotype was counted many times. The chain employs TRBV20-1 and TRBJ2-5; possible D gene TRBD2, 6 bases. Deletions cut 3 bases from V and 5 bases from J, with 19 bases between. The CDR3 runs to 15 residues. CDR1 DFQATT and CDR2 SNEGSKA come from the germline V gene (reference sequence). The CDR3 here is CSARVREWVRETQYF. For the CDR3, the DNA is TGCAGTGCTAGGGTACGGGAGTGGGTCCGGGAGACCCAGTACTTC.

The J gene is TRBJ1-1, the V gene TRBV12-3 or TRBV12-4; 9 nucleotides agree with TRBD1. This CDR3 contains 14 residues. Losses at the gene ends were 4 bases for V and 8 bases for J; bases not matched to a gene: 8. In DNA form, the CDR3 reads TGTGCCAGCAGTTACCCCGGACAGGGGAAAGAAGCTTTCTTT. This translates into CASSYPGQGKEAFF.

This clonotype was seen at least ten times. This rearrangement joins TRBV7-9 to TRBJ2-4, with D uncertain. Trimming removed 1 base at V and 8 bases at J, with 15 bases between. The germline gives CDR1 SEHNR, CDR2 FQNEAQ (reference sequence). The CDR3 sequence is 15 residues long. The CDR3 sequence is CASSLGSRTMDIQYF. CDR3 bases: TGTGCCAGCAGCTTAGGGAGCCGGACCATGGACATTCAGTACTTC. The whole variable domain, remainder taken from reference TRBV7-9 and TRBJ2-4, is DTGVSQNPRHKITKRGQNVTFRCDPISEHNRLYWYRQTLGQGPEFLTYFQNEAQLEKSRLLSDRFSAERPKGSFSTLEIQRTEQGDSAMYLCASSLGSRTMDIQYFGAGTRLSVL.

V is TRBV6-2 or TRBV6-3 and J is TRBJ2-1; TRBD2 aligns across 9 bases. Germline assignment: CDR1 MNHEY and CDR2 SVGEGT. The CDR3 runs to 15 residues. After removal of 8 bases from V and 2 bases from J, the junction contained 7 bases not matched to a gene. The CDR3 reads CASGLAGNTYNEQFF. CDR3 DNA sequence: TGTGCCAGCGGCCTAGCGGGAAACACCTACAATGAGCAGTTCTTC.

The chain carries TRBV9 and TRBJ2-7; TRBD2 agrees at 8 bases. The V and J ends lost 4 bases and 5 bases, in that order; junction bases with no gene match: 11. Germline values: CDR1 SGDLS, CDR2 YYNGEE. The CDR3 consists of 15 residues. The CDR3 DNA follows: TGTGCCAGCAGCTCCACAGCGGGAGAGATAGACGAGCAGTACTTC. Amino acid sequence: CASSSTAGEIDEQYF.

This clonotype came up many times. In DNA, the CDR3 is TGTGCCAGCAGTGAAGGCCGGAGTAGCAATCAGCCCCAGCATTTT. Translating gives CASSEGRSSNQPQHF. The chain uses TRBV2 and TRBJ1-5; D is unresolved. V lost 1 base and J lost 0, with 7 bases in between. Germline V gene lookup returns CDR1 SNHLY and CDR2 FYNNEI. The CDR3 has 15 amino acids.

This clonotype was counted at least ten times. This chain connects TRBV11-2 to TRBJ2-2; TRBD1 matches 7 bases. The germline V gene has CDR1 SGHAT and CDR2 FQNNGV. V shed 5 bases, J shed 5 bases, and the junction held 8 bases outside the gene matches. The CDR3 is 15 amino acids. The CDR3 sequence: CASSRTGTDTGELFF. The DNA for the CDR3 is TGTGCCAGCAGCCGCACCGGGACAGATACCGGGGAGCTGTTTTTT.

This clonotype was detected only a few times. The gene calls are TRBV30 and TRBJ2-7; D call uncertain. V gave up 2 bases and J gave up 7 bases, with 6 bases separating them. CDR3 length: 10 amino acids. CDR1 is GTSNPN and CDR2 is SVGIG in the germline V gene (reference sequence). CDR3 residues: CAWSRGEQYF. CDR3 DNA: TGTGCCTGGAGTCGCGGAGAGCAGTACTTC.

The table lists this clonotype with many counts. The V gene is TRBV6-1, the J gene TRBJ2-7; 11 bases align to TRBD2. V lost 4 bases and J lost 5; bases outside the gene matches: 7. The CDR3 length is 15 residues. CDR1 and CDR2 from the germline V gene are MNHNS and SASEGT. CDR3 amino acids: CASSGYSGRADEQYF. CDR3 DNA: TGTGCCAGCAGTGGTTATAGCGGGAGGGCGGACGAGCAGTACTTC.

With regard to this clonotype: This may be a read error: a much more frequent sequence differs by one nucleotide. The conserved phenylalanine or tryptophan is not found at the CDR3 terminus, so this likely reflects a read error. The genes are TRBV5-1 and TRBJ2-7; 8 nucleotides match TRBD1. The CDR3 has 14 amino acids. Germline values: CDR1 SGHRS, CDR2 YFSETQ. V dropped 4 bases and J dropped 2; count of bases not matched to a gene: 5. CDR3: CASSDWDRTYEQYL. The DNA for the CDR3 is TGCGCCAGCAGCGACTGGGACAGGACCTACGAGCAGTACCTC.

This clonotype was seen ten or more times. J is TRBJ2-7 and V is TRBV28, with D maybe TRBD1 (5 bases). Trimming left V 1 base short and J 3 bases short, with 7 bases between. Germline lookup yields CDR1 MDHEN and CDR2 SYDVKM. CDR3 length: 13 residues. CDR3 bases: TGTGCCAGCAGTTTATATCAGGGCTACGAGCAGTACTTC. Protein product: CASSLYQGYEQYF.

V gene TRBV20-1 combines with J gene TRBJ2-1; D gene uncertain. The germline gives CDR1 DFQATT, CDR2 SNEGSKA (reference sequence). V gave up 6 bases and J gave up 0 bases, with 18 bases separating them. There are 16 residues in the CDR3. DNA for the CDR3: TGCAGTGCGAGTGTCTCGGGCGCCAGCTCCTACAATGAGCAGTTCTTC. Residues: CSASVSGASSYNEQFF.

Many counts were recorded for this clonotype. This chain joins TRBV7-8 and TRBJ2-1; 14 bases align to TRBD2. CDR3 size: 16 residues. Germline CDR1 is SGHVS and CDR2 is FQNEAQ. J gave up 8 bases and V 1 base, and 4 bases lay outside the gene matches. This CDR3 is CASSLEGTSGSYEQFF. CDR3 nucleotide sequence: TGTGCCAGCAGCTTAGAAGGGACTAGCGGGAGCTATGAGCAGTTCTTC.